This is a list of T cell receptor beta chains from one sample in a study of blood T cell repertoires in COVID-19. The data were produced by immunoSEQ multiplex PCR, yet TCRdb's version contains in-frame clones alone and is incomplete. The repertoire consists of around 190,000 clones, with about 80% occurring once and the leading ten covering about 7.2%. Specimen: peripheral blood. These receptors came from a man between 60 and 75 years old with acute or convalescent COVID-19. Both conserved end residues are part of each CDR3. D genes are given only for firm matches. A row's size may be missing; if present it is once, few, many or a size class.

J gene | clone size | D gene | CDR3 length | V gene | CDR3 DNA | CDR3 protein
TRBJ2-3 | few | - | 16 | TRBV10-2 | TGCGCCAGCAGTGAGTCGGTAGGAGGGCGCACAGATACGCAGTATTTT | CASSESVGGRTDTQYF
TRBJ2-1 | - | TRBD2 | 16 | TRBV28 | TGTGCCAGCAGTCCCTTGCTAGCGGGGGCCTACAATGAGCAGTTCTTC | CASSPLLAGAYNEQFF
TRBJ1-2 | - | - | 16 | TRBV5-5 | TGTGCCAGCAGCTTGGCGGCAGGGCAAAGTGGATATGGCTACACCTTC | CASSLAAGQSGYGYTF
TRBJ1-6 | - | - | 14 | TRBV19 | TGTGCCAGTAGTAGGGGACAACTTAATTCACCCCTCCACTTT | CASSRGQLNSPLHF
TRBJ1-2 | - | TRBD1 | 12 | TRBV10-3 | TGTGCCGGCGGACAGGGTAACTATGGCTACACCTTC | CAGGQGNYGYTF
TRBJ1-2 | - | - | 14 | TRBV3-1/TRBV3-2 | TGTGCCAGCAGCCAAGGGACGGAGGGTTATGGCTACACCTTC | CASSQGTEGYGYTF
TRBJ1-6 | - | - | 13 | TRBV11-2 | TGTGCCAGCAGCCCCTATTGGAATTCACCCCTCCACTTT | CASSPYWNSPLHF
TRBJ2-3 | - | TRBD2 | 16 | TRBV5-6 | TGTGCCAGCAGCTCAATGACTAGCGGGGGCTCAGATACGCAGTATTTT | CASSSMTSGGSDTQYF
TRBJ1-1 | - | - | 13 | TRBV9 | TGTGCCAGCAGCGTAGACTGGAACACTGAAGCTTTCTTT | CASSVDWNTEAFF
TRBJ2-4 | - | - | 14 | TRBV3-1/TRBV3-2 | TGTGCCAGCAGGGGGGCCCAAAGGACGGGCATTCAGTACTTC | CASRGAQRTGIQYF
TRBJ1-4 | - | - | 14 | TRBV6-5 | TGTGCCAGCGGTCGACAGATTGGGGATGAAAAACTGTTTTTT | CASGRQIGDEKLFF
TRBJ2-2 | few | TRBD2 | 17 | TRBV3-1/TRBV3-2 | TGTGCCAGCAGCTCGACGACTAGCGGGAGACTTAACGGGGAGCTGTTTTTT | CASSSTTSGRLNGELFF
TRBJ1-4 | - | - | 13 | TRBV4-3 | TGCGCCAGCAGCCAAGATGCGGGTTGGAGGGTGTTTTTT | CASSQDAGWRVFF
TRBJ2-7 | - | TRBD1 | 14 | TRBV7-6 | TGTGCCAGCAGCTTACCCGGGACAGGGGTCGAGCAGTACTTC | CASSLPGTGVEQYF
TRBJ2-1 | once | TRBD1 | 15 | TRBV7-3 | TGTGCCAGCAGCTTCCGGGACAGGGGGCGGAATGAGCAGTTCTTC | CASSFRDRGRNEQFF
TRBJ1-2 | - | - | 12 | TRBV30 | TGTGCCCGTGGGAGTTGGGGGGGTGGCTACACCTTC | CARGSWGGGYTF
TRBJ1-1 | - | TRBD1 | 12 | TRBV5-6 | TGTGCCAGCAGCTTGGGGACAGGGGGGTCTTTCTTT | CASSLGTGGSFF
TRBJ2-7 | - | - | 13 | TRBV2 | TGTGCCAGCAGGTCGAACAGTCCCTACGAGCAGTACTTC | CASRSNSPYEQYF
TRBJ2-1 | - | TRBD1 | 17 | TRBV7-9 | TGTGCCAGCAGCTACAGACCGGGACAGGGCTCCTACAATGAGCAGTTCTTC | CASSYRPGQGSYNEQFF
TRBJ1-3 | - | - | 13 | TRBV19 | TGTGCCAGTAGTACCGGACAGGGAAACACCATATATTTT | CASSTGQGNTIYF
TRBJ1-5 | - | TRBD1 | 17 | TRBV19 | TGTGCCACCTCAGTAAGGGGGGGGGACAGGGGCTGGCAGCCCCAGCATTTT | CATSVRGGDRGWQPQHF
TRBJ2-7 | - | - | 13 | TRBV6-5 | TGTGCCAGCAGCCCAGGGCCGTCCTACGAGCAGTACTTC | CASSPGPSYEQYF
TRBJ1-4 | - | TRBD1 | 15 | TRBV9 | TGTGCCAGCAGCGTATCCGGGACAGGGTATGAAAAACTGTTTTTT | CASSVSGTGYEKLFF
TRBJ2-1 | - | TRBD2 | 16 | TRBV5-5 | TGTGCCAGCAGCTCCCTGGGGGGGTTCTCCTACAATGAGCAGTTCTTC | CASSSLGGFSYNEQFF
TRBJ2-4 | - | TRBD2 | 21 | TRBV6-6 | TGTGCCAGCAGTCCCTTTGGGACTAGCGGGATGGTGGCCCTAGCCAAAAACATTCAGTACTTC | CASSPFGTSGMVALAKNIQYF
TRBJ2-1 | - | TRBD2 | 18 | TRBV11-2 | TGTGCCAGCAGCCCCAGGGGGGGGCTAGCGGGGGCGAACAATGAGCAGTTCTTC | CASSPRGGLAGANNEQFF
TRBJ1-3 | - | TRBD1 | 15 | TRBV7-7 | TGTGCTAGCAGCCTCGGACAGGGTTTTGGAAACACCATATATTTT | CASSLGQGFGNTIYF
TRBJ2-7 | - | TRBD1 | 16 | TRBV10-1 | TGCGCCAGCAGTGAAGGGACAGGGGGCGCAGGCTACGAGCAGTACTTC | CASSEGTGGAGYEQYF